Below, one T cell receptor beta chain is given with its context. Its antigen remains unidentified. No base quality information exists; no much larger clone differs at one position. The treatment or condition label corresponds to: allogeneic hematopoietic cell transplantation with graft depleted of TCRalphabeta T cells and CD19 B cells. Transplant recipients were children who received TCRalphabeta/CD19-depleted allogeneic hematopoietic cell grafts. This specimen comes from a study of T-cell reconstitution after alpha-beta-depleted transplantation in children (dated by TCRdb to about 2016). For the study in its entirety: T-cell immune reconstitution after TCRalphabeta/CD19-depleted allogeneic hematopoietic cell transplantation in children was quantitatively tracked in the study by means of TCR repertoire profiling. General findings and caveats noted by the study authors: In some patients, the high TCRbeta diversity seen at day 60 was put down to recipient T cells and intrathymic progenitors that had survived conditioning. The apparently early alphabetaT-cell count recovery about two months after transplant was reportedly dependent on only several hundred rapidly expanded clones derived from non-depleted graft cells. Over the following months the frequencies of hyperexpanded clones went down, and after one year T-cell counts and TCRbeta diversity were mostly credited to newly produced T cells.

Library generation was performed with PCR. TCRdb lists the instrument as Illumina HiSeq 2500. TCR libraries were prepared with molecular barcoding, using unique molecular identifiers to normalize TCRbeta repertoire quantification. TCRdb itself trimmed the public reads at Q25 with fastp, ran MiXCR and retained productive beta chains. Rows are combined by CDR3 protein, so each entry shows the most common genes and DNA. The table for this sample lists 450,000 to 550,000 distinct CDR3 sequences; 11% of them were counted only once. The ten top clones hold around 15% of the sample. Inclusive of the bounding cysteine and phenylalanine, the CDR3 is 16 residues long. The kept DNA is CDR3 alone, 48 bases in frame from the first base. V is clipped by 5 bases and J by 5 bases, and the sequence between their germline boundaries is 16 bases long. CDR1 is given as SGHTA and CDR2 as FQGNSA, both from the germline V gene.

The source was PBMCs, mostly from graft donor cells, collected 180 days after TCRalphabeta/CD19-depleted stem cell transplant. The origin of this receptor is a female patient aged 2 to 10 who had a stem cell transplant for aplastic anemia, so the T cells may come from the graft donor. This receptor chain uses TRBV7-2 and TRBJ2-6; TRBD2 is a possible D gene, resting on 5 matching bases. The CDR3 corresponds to CASSPDAGSRANVLTF. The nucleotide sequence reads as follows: TGTGCCAGCAGCCCCGACGCGGGTTCGAGGGCCAACGTCCTGACTTTC.